The 23 T cell receptor beta chains presented below share a single source sample, sequenced in a study of T cell repertoires in cytomegalovirus infection. MiXCR, run by TCRdb on the reads, gives a single entry per CDR3 protein. Here the sample spans hundreds of thousands of distinct CDR3 sequences, around a third being singletons. No antigen has been identified for these receptors. Source: cultured CD8+ T cells from PBMCs, taken from culture after CMV antigen stimulation. The receptors shown here come from a human donor in good health (CMV status not recorded). Some clones in this sample may be carry-over from other donors' samples.

The chain joins TRBV7-8 to TRBJ2-1; 8 nucleotides match TRBD1. This CDR3 region has 15 residues. The V gene end was trimmed by 8 bases and the J gene end by 4 bases; junction bases not matched to a gene: 10. From germline, CDR1 is SGHVS and CDR2 FQNEAQ. The CDR3 DNA reads TGTGCCAGCCAAGGCTCAGGACAGGGATACAATGAGCAGTTCTTC. Residues: CASQGSGQGYNEQFF.

In this sample, this clonotype turned up many times. This chain uses TRBV7-9 with TRBJ1-1; D unclear. V shed 5 bases and J shed 1 base, with 5 bases lying between them. The germline CDR1 and CDR2 sequences are SEHNR and FQNEAQ (reference sequence). The CDR3 is 12 residues long. The CDR3 coding sequence is TGTGCCAGCAGCCAACAGAACACTGAAGCTTTCTTT. Translating it yields CASSQQNTEAFF.

The CDR3 nucleotides read TGTGCCAGCAGCCAAGATCAAGACAGTTTCTATGGCTACACCTTC. Its translation: CASSQDQDSFYGYTF. The V call is TRBV14, the J call TRBJ1-2; D possibly corresponds to TRBD1 (5 bases). Trimming pared 0 bases from V and 4 bases from J, leaving 12 bases between. The germline gives CDR1 SGHDN, CDR2 FVKESK. The CDR3 spans 15 residues.

The genes are TRBV7-9 and TRBJ2-7, with D perhaps matching TRBD1 (5 bases). The germline CDR1 and CDR2 sequences are SEHNR and FQNEAQ (reference sequence). With 5 bases removed from V and 0 bases from J, the gap between germline ends came to 14 bases. The CDR3 length is 15 residues. CDR3 nucleotides: TGTGCCAGCAGCGGCGAACAGGATTTCTCCTACGAGCAGTACTTC. As protein: CASSGEQDFSYEQYF. The full variable domain, in which reference TRBV7-9 and TRBJ2-7 provide the parts outside the CDR3, is DTGVSQNPRHKITKRGQNVTFRCDPISEHNRLYWYRQTLGQGPEFLTYFQNEAQLEKSRLLSDRFSAERPKGSFSTLEIQRTEQGDSAMYLCASSGEQDFSYEQYFGPGTRLTVT.

This chain connects TRBV4-1 to TRBJ2-3, with TRBD2 matching over 12 bases. Germline V gives CDR1 MGHRA, CDR2 YSYEKL. Losses at the gene ends were 0 bases for V and 4 bases for J; bases not matched to a gene: 8. This CDR3 has 18 residues. The CDR3 region has the DNA TGCGCCAGCAGCCAAGAGTACAGACTAGCGGGGGTGGCAGATACGCAGTATTTT. Amino acid sequence: CASSQEYRLAGVADTQYF.

The chain has TRBV2 and TRBJ2-7, with D maybe TRBD2 (6 bases). Germline values: CDR1 SNHLY, CDR2 FYNNEI. V was pared by 3 bases and J by 2 bases, with 8 bases between. This CDR3 is 13 amino acids long. Here the CDR3 DNA reads TGTGCCAGCAGTGAGGGACTGCCCTACGAGCAGTACTTC. Protein sequence: CASSEGLPYEQYF. Combining the CDR3 with reference TRBV2 and TRBJ2-7 gives the whole variable domain EPEVTQTPSHQVTQMGQEVILRCVPISNHLYFYWYRQILGQKVEFLVSFYNNEISEKSEIFDDQFSVERPDGSNFTLKIRSTKLEDSAMYFCASSEGLPYEQYFGPGTRLTVT.

This clonotype was counted a few times. CDR3 nucleotide sequence: TGTGCCAGCAGCGCCGGGACGGAGAACACTGAAGCTTTCTTT. Its protein is CASSAGTENTEAFF. The chain carries TRBV27 and TRBJ1-1; TRBD1 might be the D (5 bases). V lost 6 bases and J lost 1, with 12 bases in between. The CDR3 loop spans 14 amino acids. Germline V CDR1 and CDR2: MNHEY, SMNVEV (reference sequence).

Notes on this clonotype: The junction departs from germline at one end; a sequencing error may be responsible. The chain has TRBV14 and TRBJ1-4, with D possibly TRBD1 on 5 matching bases. Germline CDR1 reads SGHDN; CDR2 reads FVKESK. The CDR3 totals 18 residues. CDR3 region: CVSSQAGTPAATNEKLFF. The CDR3 region has the DNA TGTGTCAGCAGCCAAGCTGGGACCCCGGCCGCAACTAATGAAAAACTGTTTTTT.

In the case of this clonotype: A clone one base away is much larger, so this may be a read error. This chain uses TRBV27 with TRBJ2-6; D is ambiguous. CDR1 is MNHEY, CDR2 SMNVEV, per germline (reference sequence). The V and J ends lost 6 bases and 0 bases respectively, with 6 bases between them. The CDR3 extends over 14 amino acids. CDR3 residues: CASSFYSGANVLTF. CDR3 sequence (DNA): TGTGCCAGCAGCTTCTACTCTGGGGCCAACGTCCTGACTTTC.

This clonotype was counted a few times. The J gene is TRBJ2-2, the V gene TRBV12-3 or TRBV12-4, with 7 bases identical to TRBD2. CDR3 length equals 15 residues. With 6 bases clipped from V and 5 bases from J, the junction kept 9 bases outside the gene matches. DNA of the CDR3: TGTGCCAGCAGCCCATGGGAGCGGGAAACCGGGGAGCTGTTTTTT. Translating it yields CASSPWERETGELFF.

The chain uses TRBV6-1 and TRBJ2-5; tentatively, D is TRBD1 or TRBD2 (5 bases each). The CDR3 is made up of 14 amino acids. V lost 3 bases and J 1 base, leaving 9 bases between the germline ends. Germline lookup yields CDR1 MNHNS and CDR2 SASEGT. CDR3 sequence reads: CASSEGTTQETQYF. The DNA of the CDR3 is TGTGCCAGCAGTGAGGGGACCACCCAAGAGACCCAGTACTTC.

This chain connects TRBV20-1 to TRBJ1-1; D uncertain. The V end lost 1 base, the J end lost 4 bases, and 16 bases lay between the germline ends. The CDR3 consists of 15 residues. The germline gives CDR1 DFQATT, CDR2 SNEGSKA (reference sequence). The CDR3 bases are TGCAGTGCTAGAGGCGAGGCCGTCGGCGGCACTGAAGCTTTCTTT. Protein product: CSARGEAVGGTEAFF.

There are a few counts of this clonotype. This sequence joins TRBV12-3 or TRBV12-4 and TRBJ1-2; no clear D gene. There are 12 residues in the CDR3. V was pared by 7 bases and J by 7 bases, with 13 bases between. CDR3 coding DNA: TGTGCCAGCATCTTTGGGGTCAGTGGCTACACCTTC. It codes for CASIFGVSGYTF.

This clonotype was seen ten or more times. The chain joins TRBV7-2 to TRBJ2-1; possible D gene TRBD2, 6 bases. Trimming took 1 base from V and 8 from J, leaving 15 bases between them. This CDR3 region has 15 residues. Per germline, CDR1 SGHTA and CDR2 FQGNSA. CDR3 region: CASSLDSRAGYEQFF. CDR3 DNA: TGTGCCAGCAGCTTAGATTCTAGGGCGGGATATGAGCAGTTCTTC.

The V gene is TRBV20-1, the J gene TRBJ2-5; 9 bases match TRBD2. The V segment lost 8 bases and the J segment 3 bases; nucleotides outside the gene matches: 10. Germline V CDR1 and CDR2: DFQATT, SNEGSKA (reference sequence). The CDR3 is 14 residues long. This CDR3 reads CSPEGLAGEETQYF. For the CDR3, the DNA is TGCAGTCCCGAAGGGTTAGCGGGGGAAGAGACCCAGTACTTC.

The rearrangement joins TRBV27 to TRBJ1-1; 7 bases agree with TRBD1. With V trimmed by 2 bases and J by 6 bases, 12 bases remained unmatched. Germline V gene sequence: CDR1 MNHEY, CDR2 SMNVEV (reference sequence). The CDR3 totals 16 residues. The CDR3 loop is CASSLRTDRAVSEAFF. In DNA, the CDR3 is TGTGCCAGCAGTTTAAGAACAGACAGGGCGGTCTCTGAAGCTTTCTTT.

The genes are TRBV19 and TRBJ1-5; D is uncertain. The length of the CDR3 is 15 residues. From germline, CDR1 is LNHDA and CDR2 SQIVND (reference sequence). The germline V and J ends were trimmed by 6 bases and 1 base, with 13 bases remaining between them. The CDR3 loop is CASSWTTGSNQPQHF. For the CDR3, the DNA is TGTGCCAGTAGCTGGACTACTGGAAGCAATCAGCCCCAGCATTTT. The full variable domain, in which reference TRBV19 and TRBJ1-5 provide the parts outside the CDR3, is DGGITQSPKYLFRKEGQNVTLSCEQNLNHDAMYWYRQDPGQGLRLIYYSQIVNDFQKGDIAEGYSVSREKKESFPLTVTSAQKNPTAFYLCASSWTTGSNQPQHFGDGTRLSIL.

The chain joins TRBV3-1 to TRBJ1-2, with TRBD1 matching 7 bases. This CDR3 contains 19 residues. Trimming cost V 2 bases and J 7 bases; bases outside gene matches: 22. The germline V gene has CDR1 LGHDT and CDR2 YNNKEL (reference sequence). The CDR3 coding sequence is TGTGCCAGCAGCCAAAAAAAGGCTAATCGGGACAGCGACGCCTGTGGCTACACCTTC. Translating gives CASSQKKANRDSDACGYTF.

The CDR3 here is CASSPSDRLYSNTEAFF. The CDR3 coding sequence is TGCGCCAGCAGCCCCTCGGACAGGCTATACTCGAACACTGAAGCTTTCTTT. J is TRBJ1-1 and V is TRBV4-1; 7 bases agree with TRBD1. This CDR3 has 17 residues. The germline CDR1 and CDR2 sequences are MGHRA and YSYEKL. The ends lost 4 bases at V and 1 base at J; junction bases unmatched: 12.

CDR3 residues: CASSSIRVSGQPQHF. The DNA for the CDR3 is TGTGCCAGCAGTTCCATCAGGGTATCTGGCCAGCCCCAGCATTTT. This chain connects TRBV27 to TRBJ1-5, with D possibly being TRBD1 (5 bases). In germline, CDR1 is MNHEY, CDR2 SMNVEV (reference sequence). V was cut by 4 bases and J by 7 bases, with 17 bases left in between. The CDR3 loop spans 15 amino acids.

The chain employs TRBV6-1 and TRBJ1-4; TRBD1 aligns across 8 bases. Trimming cost V 2 bases and J 7 bases; bases outside gene matches: 6. This CDR3 is built from 15 residues. Germline-derived CDR1 and CDR2 are MNHNS and SASEGT. In DNA form, the CDR3 reads TGTGCCAGCAGTGAACGATCAGGGGGCGTTGAAAAACTGTTTTTT. Its translation: CASSERSGGVEKLFF.

The chain carries TRBV11-2 and TRBJ2-2; a weak D match, TRBD2 (5 bases). Germline values: CDR1 SGHAT, CDR2 FQNNGV. Deletions cut 5 bases from V and 9 bases from J, with 10 bases between. The CDR3 has 12 residues. The CDR3 sequence is CASSHGIRELFF. In DNA, the CDR3 is TGTGCCAGCAGCCACGGGATCCGGGAGCTGTTTTTT.

The rearrangement joins TRBV12-3 or TRBV12-4 to TRBJ2-6; D is unclear. V gave up 6 bases and J gave up 5 bases, with 5 bases separating them. This CDR3 spans 12 amino acids. CDR3 sequence (DNA): TGTGCCAGCAGAGGGTGGGCCAACGTCCTGACTTTC. Protein product: CASRGWANVLTF.